This is a list of T cell receptor beta chains from one sample in a study of T-cell reconstitution after alpha-beta-depleted transplantation in children. TCRdb ran MiXCR on the PCR reads and lists one entry per CDR3 protein. The sample lists 550,000 to 800,000 distinct CDR3 sequences, around 13% occurring once. The sample consisted of PBMCs, taken before TCRalphabeta/CD19-depleted stem cell transplant. All receptors derive from a girl aged 2-9 years with congenital amegakaryocytic thrombocytopenia, due to receive a stem cell transplant. The CDR3 runs from the conserved cysteine through the conserved F or W.

>TRBV12-3/TRBV12-4|TRBJ2-5
CASTKGLAGEGGQETQYF
>TRBV20-1|TRBJ2-2
CSAKHPSGLADGVTGELFF
>TRBV7-9|TRBJ2-7
CASSLYINEQYF
>TRBV7-9|TRBJ1-2
CASSPPAWGGYTF
>TRBV7-9|TRBJ2-5
CASSLRSGGETQYF
>TRBV5-1|TRBJ2-1
CATSIQGPYNEQFF
>TRBV7-2|TRBJ1-4
CASSLHVGAATNEKLFF
>TRBV5-1|TRBJ1-1
CASSIPRDREAFF
>TRBV10-3|TRBJ2-2
CAMGGTANTGELFF
>TRBV7-6|TRBJ2-3
CASSAFSDTQYF
>TRBV5-1|TRBJ2-6
CASSLQGFAGANVLTF
>TRBV29-1|TRBJ1-5
CSVELHSNQPQHF
>TRBV6-4|TRBJ2-1
CASSESFSGSYNEQFF
>TRBV6-5|TRBJ2-5
CASSLGRAETQYF
>TRBV28|TRBJ2-1
CASSLVAGGNNEQFF
>TRBV3-1|TRBJ2-1
CASSQDPTGFNEQFF
>TRBV7-8|TRBJ1-2
CASSLQGQPHYGYTF
>TRBV5-1|TRBJ2-7
CASGGVSTYEQYF